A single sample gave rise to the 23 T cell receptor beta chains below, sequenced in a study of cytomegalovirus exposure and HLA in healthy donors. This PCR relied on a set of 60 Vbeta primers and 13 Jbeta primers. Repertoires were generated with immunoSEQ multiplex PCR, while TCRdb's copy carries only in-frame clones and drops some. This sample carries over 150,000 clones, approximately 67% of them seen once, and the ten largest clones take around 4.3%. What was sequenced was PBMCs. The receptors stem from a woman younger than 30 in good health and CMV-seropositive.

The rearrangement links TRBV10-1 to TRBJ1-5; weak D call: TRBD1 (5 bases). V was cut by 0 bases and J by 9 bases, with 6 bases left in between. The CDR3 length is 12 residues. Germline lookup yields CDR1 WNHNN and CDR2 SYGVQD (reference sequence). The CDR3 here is CASSESGGPQHF. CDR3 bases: TGCGCCAGCAGTGAGTCCGGGGGGCCCCAGCATTTT.

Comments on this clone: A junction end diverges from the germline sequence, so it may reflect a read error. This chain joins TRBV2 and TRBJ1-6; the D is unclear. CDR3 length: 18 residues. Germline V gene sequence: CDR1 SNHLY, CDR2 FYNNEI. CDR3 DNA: TGTGCCAGCAGTGAAGGAAAAGCGATCGCCTCCTATAATTCACTCCTCCACTTT. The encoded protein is CASSEGKAIASYNSLLHF.

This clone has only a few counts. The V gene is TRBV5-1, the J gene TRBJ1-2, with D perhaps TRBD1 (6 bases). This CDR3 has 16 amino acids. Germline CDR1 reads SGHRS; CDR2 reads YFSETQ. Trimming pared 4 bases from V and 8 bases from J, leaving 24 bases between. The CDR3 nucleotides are TGCGCCAGCAGCGGCACCGGACAGTTAGGATTGGGAGGCTACACCTTC. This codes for CASSGTGQLGLGGYTF.

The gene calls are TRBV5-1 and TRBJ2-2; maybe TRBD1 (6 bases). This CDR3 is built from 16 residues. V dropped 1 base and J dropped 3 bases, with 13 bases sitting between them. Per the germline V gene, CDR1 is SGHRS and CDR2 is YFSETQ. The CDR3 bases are TGCGCCAGCAGCTTGCAGGGGTCAACGTACACCGGGGAGCTGTTTTTT. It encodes CASSLQGSTYTGELFF.

Written as DNA, the CDR3 is TGTGCCAGCTCCGACAGGAATAATGAAAAACTGTTTTTT. It is translated as CASSDRNNEKLFF. This chain uses TRBV5-6 with TRBJ1-4; the D gene is possibly TRBD1 (6 bases). Germline V gene lookup returns CDR1 SGHDT and CDR2 YYEEEE. The CDR3 is made up of 13 amino acids. Deletions cut 7 bases from V and 4 bases from J, with 11 bases between.

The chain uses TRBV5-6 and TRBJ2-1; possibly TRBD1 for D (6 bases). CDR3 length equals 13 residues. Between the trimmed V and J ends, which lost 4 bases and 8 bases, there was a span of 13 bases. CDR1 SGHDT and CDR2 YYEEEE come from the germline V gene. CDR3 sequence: CASSVTGMHEQFF. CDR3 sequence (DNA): TGTGCCAGCAGCGTGACAGGTATGCATGAGCAGTTCTTC.

CDR3 sequence: CAWTFSPADTQYF. CDR3 nucleotides: TGTGCCTGGACCTTTTCTCCAGCAGATACGCAGTATTTT. The V and J genes are TRBV30 and TRBJ2-3; no clear D gene. This CDR3 has 13 amino acids. CDR1 is GTSNPN and CDR2 is SVGIG in the germline V gene (reference sequence). Trimming pared 4 bases from V and 4 bases from J, leaving 12 bases between.

CDR3 amino acids: CASSPDRLAGGREQYF. The CDR3 DNA reads TGCGCCAGCAGCCCAGATCGCTTAGCGGGGGGTAGGGAGCAGTACTTC. The rearrangement joins TRBV4-3 to TRBJ2-5; 10 bases agree with TRBD2. V lost 4 bases to trimming and J lost 11 bases; unmatched junction nucleotides: 16. This CDR3 is 16 amino acids long. Germline lookup yields CDR1 LGHNA and CDR2 YSLEER.

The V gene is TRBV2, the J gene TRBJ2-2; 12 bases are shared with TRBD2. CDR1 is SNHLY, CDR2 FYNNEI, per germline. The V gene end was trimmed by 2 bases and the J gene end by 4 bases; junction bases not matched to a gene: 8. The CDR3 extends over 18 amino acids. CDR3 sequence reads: CASSESLAGGPVTGELFF. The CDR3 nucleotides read TGTGCCAGCAGTGAAAGCCTAGCGGGAGGGCCGGTCACCGGGGAGCTGTTTTTT.

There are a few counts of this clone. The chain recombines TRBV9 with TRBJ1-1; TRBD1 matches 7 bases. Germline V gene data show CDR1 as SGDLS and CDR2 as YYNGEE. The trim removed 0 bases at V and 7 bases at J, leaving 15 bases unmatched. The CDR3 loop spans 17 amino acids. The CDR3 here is CASSVGTGAGTNLEAFF. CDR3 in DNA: TGTGCCAGCAGCGTAGGCACAGGGGCAGGGACAAACCTTGAAGCTTTCTTT.

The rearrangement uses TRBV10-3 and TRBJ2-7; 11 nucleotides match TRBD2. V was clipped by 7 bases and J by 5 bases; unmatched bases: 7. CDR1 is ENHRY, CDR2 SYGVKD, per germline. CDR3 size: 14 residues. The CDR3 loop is CAITQTSGANEQYF. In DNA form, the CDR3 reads TGTGCCATCACCCAGACTAGCGGGGCGAACGAGCAGTACTTC.

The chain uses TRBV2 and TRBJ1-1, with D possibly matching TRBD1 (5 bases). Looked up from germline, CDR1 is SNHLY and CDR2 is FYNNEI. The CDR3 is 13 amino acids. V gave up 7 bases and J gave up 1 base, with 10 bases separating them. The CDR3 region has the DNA TGTGCCAGCACTGGACAAACGAACACTGAAGCTTTCTTT. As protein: CASTGQTNTEAFF.

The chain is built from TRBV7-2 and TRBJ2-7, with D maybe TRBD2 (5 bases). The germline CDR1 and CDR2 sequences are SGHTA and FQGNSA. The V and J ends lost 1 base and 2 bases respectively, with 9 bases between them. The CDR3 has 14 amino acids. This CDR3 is CASSLGEGPYEQYF. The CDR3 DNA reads TGTGCCAGCAGCTTAGGTGAGGGCCCCTACGAGCAGTACTTC.

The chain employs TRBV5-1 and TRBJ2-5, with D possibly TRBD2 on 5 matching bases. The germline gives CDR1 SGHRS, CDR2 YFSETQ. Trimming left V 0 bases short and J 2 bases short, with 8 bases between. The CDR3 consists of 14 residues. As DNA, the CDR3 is TGCGCCAGCAGCTTGGGACTACCTCAAGAGACCCAGTACTTC. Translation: CASSLGLPQETQYF.

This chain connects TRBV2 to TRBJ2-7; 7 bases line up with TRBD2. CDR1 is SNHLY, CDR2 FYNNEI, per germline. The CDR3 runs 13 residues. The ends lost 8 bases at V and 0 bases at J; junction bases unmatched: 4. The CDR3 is CASGLAVSYEQYF. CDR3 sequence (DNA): TGTGCCAGCGGTCTAGCGGTCTCCTACGAGCAGTACTTC.

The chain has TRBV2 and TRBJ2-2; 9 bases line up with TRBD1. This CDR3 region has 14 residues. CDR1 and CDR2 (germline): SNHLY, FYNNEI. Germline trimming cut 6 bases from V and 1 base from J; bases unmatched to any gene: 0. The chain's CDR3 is CASRGQGNTGELFF. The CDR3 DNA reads TGTGCCAGCAGGGGACAGGGGAACACCGGGGAGCTGTTTTTT.

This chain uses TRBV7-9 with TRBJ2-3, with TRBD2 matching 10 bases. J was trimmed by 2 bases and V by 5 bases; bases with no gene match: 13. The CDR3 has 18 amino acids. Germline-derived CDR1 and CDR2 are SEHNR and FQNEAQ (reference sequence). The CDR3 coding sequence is TGTGCCAGCAGCCCTGGCGCTAGCGGGGGTTCTACCACAGATACGCAGTATTTT. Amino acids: CASSPGASGGSTTDTQYF.

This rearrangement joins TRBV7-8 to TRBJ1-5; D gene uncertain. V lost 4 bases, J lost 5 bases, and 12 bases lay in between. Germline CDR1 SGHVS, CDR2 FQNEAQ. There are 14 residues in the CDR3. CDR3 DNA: TGTGCCAGCAGCTCGGTCTCAGGATATCAGCCCCAGCATTTT. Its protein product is CASSSVSGYQPQHF.

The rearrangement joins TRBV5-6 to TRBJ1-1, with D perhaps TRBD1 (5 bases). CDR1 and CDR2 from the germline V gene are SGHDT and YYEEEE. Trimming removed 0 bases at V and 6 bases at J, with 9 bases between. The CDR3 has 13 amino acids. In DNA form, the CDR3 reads TGTGCCAGCAGCTTGGCCGGGGGGGCTGAAGCTTTCTTT. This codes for CASSLAGGAEAFF.

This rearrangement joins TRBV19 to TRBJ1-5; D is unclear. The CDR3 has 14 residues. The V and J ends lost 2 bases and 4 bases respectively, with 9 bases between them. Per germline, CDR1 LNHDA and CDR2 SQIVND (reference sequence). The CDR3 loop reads CASSINTENQPQHF. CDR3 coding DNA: TGTGCCAGTAGTATAAACACGGAGAATCAGCCCCAGCATTTT.

The chain's CDR3 is CASSIGRDTQYF. CDR3 coding DNA: TGTGCCAGTAGTATCGGGAGAGATACGCAGTATTTT. The chain couples TRBV19 to TRBJ2-3; a possible D gene is TRBD2 (6 bases). Trimming stripped 3 bases from V and 5 bases from J, with 6 bases between. The V gene's germline CDR1 is LNHDA and CDR2 SQIVND (reference sequence). The CDR3 sequence is 12 residues long.

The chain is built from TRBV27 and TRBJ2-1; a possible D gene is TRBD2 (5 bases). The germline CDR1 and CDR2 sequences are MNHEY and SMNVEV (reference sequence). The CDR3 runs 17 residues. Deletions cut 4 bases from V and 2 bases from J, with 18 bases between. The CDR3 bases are TGTGCCAGCAGTTCCGCGCGACTATACGGGGCCTACAATGAGCAGTTCTTC. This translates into CASSSARLYGAYNEQFF.

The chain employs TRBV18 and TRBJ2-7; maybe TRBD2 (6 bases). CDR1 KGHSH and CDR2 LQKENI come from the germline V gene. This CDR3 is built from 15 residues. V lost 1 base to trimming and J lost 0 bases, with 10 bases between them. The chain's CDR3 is CASSPLSGSSYEQYF. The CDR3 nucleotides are TGTGCCAGCTCACCACTTAGCGGTAGCTCCTACGAGCAGTACTTC.